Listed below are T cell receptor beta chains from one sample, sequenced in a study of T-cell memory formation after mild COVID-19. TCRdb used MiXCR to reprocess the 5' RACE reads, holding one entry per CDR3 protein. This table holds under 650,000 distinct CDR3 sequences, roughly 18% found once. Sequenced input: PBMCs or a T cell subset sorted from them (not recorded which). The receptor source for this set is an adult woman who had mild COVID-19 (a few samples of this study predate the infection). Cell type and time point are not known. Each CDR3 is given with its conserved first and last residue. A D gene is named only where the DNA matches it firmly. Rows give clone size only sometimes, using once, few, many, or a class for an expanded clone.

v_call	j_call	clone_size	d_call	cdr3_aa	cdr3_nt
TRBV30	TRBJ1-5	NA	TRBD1	CAWSVRGQGGQPQHF	TGTGCCTGGAGTGTTAGAGGACAGGGCGGTCAGCCCCAGCATTTT
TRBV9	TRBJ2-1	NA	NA	CASHGPKQFF	TGTGCCAGCCACGGGCCAAAGCAGTTCTTC
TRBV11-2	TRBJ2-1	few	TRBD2	CASSSWRAGPGDFYNEQFF	TGTGCCAGCAGCTCTTGGAGAGCGGGACCGGGGGATTTTTACAATGAGCAGTTCTTC
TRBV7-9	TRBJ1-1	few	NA	CASSPRQYTEAFF	TGTGCCAGCAGCCCCCGACAGTACACTGAAGCTTTCTTT
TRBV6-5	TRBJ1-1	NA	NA	CASTSFTTGQNTEAFF	TGTGCCAGCACCTCATTCACGACAGGTCAGAACACTGAAGCTTTCTTT
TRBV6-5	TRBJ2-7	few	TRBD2	CASSPDTPGLAVPHEEQYF	TGTGCCAGCAGTCCGGACACCCCGGGACTAGCGGTCCCTCACGAGGAGCAGTACTTC
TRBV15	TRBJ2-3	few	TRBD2	CATSRDLWSGGATDTQYF	TGTGCCACCAGCAGAGATCTCTGGAGCGGGGGAGCCACAGATACGCAGTATTTT
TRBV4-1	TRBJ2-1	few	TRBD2	CASSQDLQAGDLSSYNEQFF	TGCGCCAGCAGCCAAGATCTTCAAGCGGGAGACCTGAGCTCCTACAATGAGCAGTTCTTC
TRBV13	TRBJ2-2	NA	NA	CASSSYDWRGLNTGELFF	TGTGCCAGCAGCTCCTACGACTGGCGGGGGCTGAACACCGGGGAGCTGTTTTTT
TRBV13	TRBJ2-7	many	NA	CASSPSTGYEQYF	TGTGCCAGCAGCCCGAGCACAGGGTACGAGCAGTACTTC
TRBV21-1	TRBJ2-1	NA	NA	CASSKVPAGVGNEQFF	TGTGCCAGCAGCAAAGTCCCAGCGGGAGTAGGCAATGAGCAGTTCTTC
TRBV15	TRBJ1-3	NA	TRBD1	CATSTGTGAFGNTIYF	TGTGCCACCAGTACAGGCACAGGGGCCTTCGGAAACACCATATATTTT
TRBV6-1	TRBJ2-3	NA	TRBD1	CASSEDWTGSTDTQYF	TGTGCCAGCAGCGAAGATTGGACAGGGAGCACAGATACGCAGTATTTT
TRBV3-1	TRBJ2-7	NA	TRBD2	CASSTRTSGFMWNEQYF	TGTGCCAGCAGCACTCGGACTAGCGGGTTTATGTGGAACGAGCAGTACTTC
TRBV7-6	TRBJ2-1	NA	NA	CASSLAGTLYNEQFF	TGTGCCAGCAGCTTAGCCGGGACCTTGTACAATGAGCAGTTCTTC
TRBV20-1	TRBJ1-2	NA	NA	CSAPDTAYGYTF	TGCAGTGCTCCCGACACCGCCTATGGCTACACCTTC
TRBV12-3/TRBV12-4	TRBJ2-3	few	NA	CASSFSGVDTQYF	TGTGCCAGCAGTTTTTCGGGCGTAGATACGCAGTATTTT
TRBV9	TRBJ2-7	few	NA	CASSVGLTSSYEQYF	TGTGCCAGCAGCGTAGGATTAACCAGCTCCTACGAGCAGTACTTC
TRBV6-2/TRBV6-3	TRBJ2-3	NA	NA	CASAQSRIQQYF	TGTGCCAGCGCTCAAAGCCGGATTCAGCAGTATTTT
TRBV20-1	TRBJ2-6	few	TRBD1	CSASGTVNSGANVLTF	TGCAGTGCTAGCGGGACAGTCAACTCTGGGGCCAACGTCCTGACTTTC
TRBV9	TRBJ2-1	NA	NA	CASSVSGALSYNEQFF	TGTGCCAGCAGCGTCTCGGGGGCGCTTAGCTACAATGAGCAGTTCTTC
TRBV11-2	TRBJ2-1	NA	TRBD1	CASSHDRASYNEQFF	TGTGCCAGCAGTCACGACAGGGCGAGCTACAATGAGCAGTTCTTC
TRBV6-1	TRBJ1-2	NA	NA	CASSSDGSHGYTF	TGTGCCAGCAGCTCGGACGGCTCCCATGGCTACACCTTC
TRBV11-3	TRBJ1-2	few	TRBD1	CASSTGQGAANYGYTF	TGTGCCAGCAGCACGGGACAGGGTGCAGCTAACTATGGCTACACCTTC
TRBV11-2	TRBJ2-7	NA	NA	CASSLASHEQYF	TGTGCCAGCAGCTTAGCCTCACACGAGCAGTACTTC
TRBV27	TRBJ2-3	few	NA	CASRRRGTDTQYF	TGTGCCAGTCGGCGCAGGGGCACAGATACGCAGTATTTT
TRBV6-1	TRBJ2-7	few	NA	CASRITSYEQYF	TGTGCCAGCAGAATCACTAGCTACGAGCAGTACTTC
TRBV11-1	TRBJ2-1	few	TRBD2	CASSRIAGGNNEQFF	TGTGCCAGCAGCCGGATAGCGGGTGGAAACAATGAGCAGTTCTTC
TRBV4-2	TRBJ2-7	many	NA	CASSQEVSWDYEQYF	TGTGCCAGCAGCCAAGAAGTGTCGTGGGACTACGAGCAGTACTTC
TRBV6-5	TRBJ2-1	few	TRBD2	CASSPRVAGSSEQFF	TGTGCCAGCAGCCCTCGGGTAGCGGGATCCTCTGAGCAGTTCTTC
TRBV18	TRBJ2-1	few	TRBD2	CASSPQGAGTTIYNEQFF	TGTGCCAGCTCACCACAAGGGGCCGGGACTACGATCTACAATGAGCAGTTCTTC
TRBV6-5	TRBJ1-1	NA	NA	CASSWRGRGTEAFF	TGTGCCAGCAGTTGGAGGGGGAGAGGGACTGAAGCTTTCTTT
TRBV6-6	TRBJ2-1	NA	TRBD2	CASRGGLATGEQFF	TGTGCCAGCAGGGGGGGACTAGCGACGGGTGAGCAGTTCTTC
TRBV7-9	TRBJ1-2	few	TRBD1	CASSLGGTGFSYGYTF	TGTGCCAGCAGCTTAGGCGGGACAGGGTTTTCATATGGCTACACCTTC
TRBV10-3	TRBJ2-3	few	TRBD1	CAIRRTGGRADTQYF	TGTGCCATCAGGAGGACAGGGGGCAGGGCAGATACGCAGTATTTT
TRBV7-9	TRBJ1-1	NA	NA	CASSRPAGVNTEAFF	TGTGCCAGCAGCCGCCCGGCAGGAGTTAACACTGAAGCTTTCTTT
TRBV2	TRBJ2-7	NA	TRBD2	CAILNRMGGYEQYF	TGTGCCATTCTCAACCGGATGGGGGGGTACGAGCAGTACTTC
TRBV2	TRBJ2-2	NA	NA	CASSELGQMVGTGELFF	TGTGCCAGCAGTGAACTGGGGCAGATGGTAGGCACCGGGGAGCTGTTTTTT
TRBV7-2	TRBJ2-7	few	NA	CASSRTGDTFSEQYF	TGTGCCAGCAGCCGAACGGGGGACACTTTTTCCGAGCAGTACTTC
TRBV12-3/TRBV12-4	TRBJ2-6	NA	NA	CASRRDSGANVLTF	TGTGCCAGCAGGAGGGACTCTGGGGCCAACGTCCTGACTTTC
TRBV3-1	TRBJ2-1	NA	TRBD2	CASSQGPTSPGTSSYNEQFF	TGTGCCAGCAGCCAAGGACCCACCAGCCCAGGGACTAGCTCCTACAATGAGCAGTTCTTC
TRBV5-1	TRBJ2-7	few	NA	CASLEGAFLSYEQYF	TGCGCCAGCCTAGAGGGAGCTTTCCTCTCCTACGAGCAGTACTTC
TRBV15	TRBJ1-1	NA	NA	CATSKPGMNTEAFF	TGTGCCACCAGCAAGCCGGGAATGAACACTGAAGCTTTCTTT
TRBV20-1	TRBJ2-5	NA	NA	CSAREELAGQLQETQYF	TGCAGTGCTAGGGAGGAGTTGGCGGGACAGCTCCAAGAGACCCAGTACTTC
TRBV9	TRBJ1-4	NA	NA	CASSVASAGSNEKLFF	TGTGCCAGCAGCGTAGCTTCGGCAGGGAGTAATGAAAAACTGTTTTTT
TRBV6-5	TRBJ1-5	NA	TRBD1	CASSPGQATQPQHF	TGTGCCAGCAGTCCCGGACAGGCAACTCAGCCCCAGCATTTT
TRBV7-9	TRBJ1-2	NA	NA	CASSSSGAVSYGYTF	TGTGCCAGCAGCTCCTCAGGGGCCGTCTCTTATGGCTACACCTTC
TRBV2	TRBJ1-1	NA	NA	CASSEALAGLNTEAFF	TGTGCCAGCAGTGAAGCTCTGGCAGGTTTGAACACTGAAGCTTTCTTT
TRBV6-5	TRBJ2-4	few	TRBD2	CATAGGPESKNIQYF	TGTGCTACGGCGGGGGGGCCGGAGTCCAAAAACATTCAGTACTTC
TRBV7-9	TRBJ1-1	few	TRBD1	CASSSVPGQSANTEAFF	TGTGCCAGCAGCTCGGTCCCGGGACAGTCTGCGAACACTGAAGCTTTCTTT
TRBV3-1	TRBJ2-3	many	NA	CASSQVGGRVDTQYF	TGTGCCAGCAGCCAAGTCGGGGGTCGGGTGGATACGCAGTATTTT
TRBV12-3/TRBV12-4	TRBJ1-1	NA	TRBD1	CASSVGQASRAFF	TGTGCCAGCAGTGTAGGACAGGCCAGTCGGGCTTTCTTT
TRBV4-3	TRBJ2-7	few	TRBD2	CASSLRTGALAGGRSEQYF	TGCGCCAGCAGCCTCAGGACAGGGGCCTTAGCGGGAGGGCGGAGCGAGCAGTACTTC
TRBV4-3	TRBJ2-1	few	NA	CASSPGHGFFNEQFF	TGCGCCAGCAGCCCCGGACATGGTTTTTTCAATGAGCAGTTCTTC